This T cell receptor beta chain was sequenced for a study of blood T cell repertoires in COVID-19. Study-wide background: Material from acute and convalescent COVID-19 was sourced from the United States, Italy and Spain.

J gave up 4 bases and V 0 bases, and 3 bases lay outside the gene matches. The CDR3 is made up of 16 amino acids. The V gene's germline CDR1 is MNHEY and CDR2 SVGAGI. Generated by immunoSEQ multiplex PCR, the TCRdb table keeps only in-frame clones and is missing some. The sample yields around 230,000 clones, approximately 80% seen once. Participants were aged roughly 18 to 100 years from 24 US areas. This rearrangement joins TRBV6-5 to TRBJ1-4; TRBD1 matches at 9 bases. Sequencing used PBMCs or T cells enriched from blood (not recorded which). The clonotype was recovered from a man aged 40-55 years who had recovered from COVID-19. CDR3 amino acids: CASSYSSGQGNEKLFF. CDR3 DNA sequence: TGTGCCAGCAGTTACTCGTCGGGACAGGGTAATGAAAAACTGTTTTTT.